This TCR beta chain came from a study of cytomegalovirus exposure and HLA in healthy donors. Findings of the study overall: In vitro confirmation showed three CMV-associated chains to be CMV antigen specific.

Profiled with immunoSEQ multiplex PCR; TCRdb holds only in-frame clones, not every one. In the table there are around 200,000 clones, roughly 84% of which are singletons. As for this clone: Its antigen is still unknown.

This CDR3 contains 15 residues. V lost 5 bases, J lost 0 bases, and 2 bases stayed unmatched. Per the germline V gene, CDR1 is SSHAT and CDR2 is FNYEAQ (reference sequence). The specimen sequenced was PBMCs. The receptor's source is a woman aged 18-29 years in good health and CMV-seropositive. The chain combines TRBV7-7 with TRBJ2-2; 8 bases align to TRBD1. The CDR3 DNA reads TGTGCCAGCAGCAAGGACAGGGCGAACACCGGGGAGCTGTTTTTT. Translation: CASSKDRANTGELFF. Looking up the rest from reference TRBV7-7 and TRBJ2-2 gives the full variable domain: GAGVSQSPRYKVTKRGQDVTLRCDPISSHATLYWYQQALGQGPEFLTYFNYEAQPDKSGLPSDRFSAERPEGSISTLTIQRTEQRDSAMYRCASSKDRANTGELFFGEGSRLTVL.